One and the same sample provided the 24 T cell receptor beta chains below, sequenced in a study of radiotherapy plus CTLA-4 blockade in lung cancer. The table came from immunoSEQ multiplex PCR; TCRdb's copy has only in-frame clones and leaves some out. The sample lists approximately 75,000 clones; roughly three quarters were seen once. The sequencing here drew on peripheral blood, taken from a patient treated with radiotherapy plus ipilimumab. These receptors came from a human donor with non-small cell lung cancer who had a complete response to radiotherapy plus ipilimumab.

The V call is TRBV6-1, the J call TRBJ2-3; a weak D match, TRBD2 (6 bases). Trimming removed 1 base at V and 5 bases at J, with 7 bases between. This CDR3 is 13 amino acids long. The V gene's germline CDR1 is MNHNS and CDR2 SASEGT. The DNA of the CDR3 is TGTGCCAGCAGTGAAGTGGGGGGAGATACGCAGTATTTT. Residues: CASSEVGGDTQYF.

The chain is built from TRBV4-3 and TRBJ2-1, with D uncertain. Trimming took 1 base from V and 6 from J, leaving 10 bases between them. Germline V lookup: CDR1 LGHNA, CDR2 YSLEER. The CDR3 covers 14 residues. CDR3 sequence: CASSQVDSLNEQFF. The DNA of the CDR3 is TGCGCCAGCAGCCAAGTCGATAGCCTCAATGAGCAGTTCTTC.

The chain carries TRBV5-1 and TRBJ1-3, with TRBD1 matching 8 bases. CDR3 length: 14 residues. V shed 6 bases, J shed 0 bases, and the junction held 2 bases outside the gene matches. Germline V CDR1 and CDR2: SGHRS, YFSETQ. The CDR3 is CASTDRVSGNTIYF. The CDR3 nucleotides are TGCGCCAGCACGGACAGGGTCTCTGGAAACACCATATATTTT.

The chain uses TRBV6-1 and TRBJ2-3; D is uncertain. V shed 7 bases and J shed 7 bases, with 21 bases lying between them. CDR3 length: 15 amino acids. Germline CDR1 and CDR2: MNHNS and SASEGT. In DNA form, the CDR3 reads TGTGCCAGCAAAGCATCTGTGGGGTCCGTGAATACGCAGTATTTT. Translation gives CASKASVGSVNTQYF.

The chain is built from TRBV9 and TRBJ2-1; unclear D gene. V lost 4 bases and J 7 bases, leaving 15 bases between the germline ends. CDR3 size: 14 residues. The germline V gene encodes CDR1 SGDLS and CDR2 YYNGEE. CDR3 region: CASSNKLRPNEQFF. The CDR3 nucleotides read TGTGCCAGCAGCAATAAACTAAGACCGAATGAGCAGTTCTTC. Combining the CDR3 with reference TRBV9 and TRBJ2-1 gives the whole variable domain DSGVTQTPKHLITATGQRVTLRCSPRSGDLSVYWYQQSLDQGLQFLIQYYNGEERAKGNILERFSAQQFPDLHSELNLSSLELGDSALYFCASSNKLRPNEQFFGPGTRLTVL.

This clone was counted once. Here the CDR3 DNA reads TGTGCCAGCAGCTACCCAGAGGGGGGCACAGATACGCAGTATTTT. Its protein is CASSYPEGGTDTQYF. This rearrangement joins TRBV7-2 to TRBJ2-3; D is perhaps TRBD1 (6 bases). The CDR3 sequence is 15 residues long. The V and J ends lost 4 bases and 1 base respectively, with 12 bases between them. CDR1 SGHTA and CDR2 FQGNSA come from the germline V gene.

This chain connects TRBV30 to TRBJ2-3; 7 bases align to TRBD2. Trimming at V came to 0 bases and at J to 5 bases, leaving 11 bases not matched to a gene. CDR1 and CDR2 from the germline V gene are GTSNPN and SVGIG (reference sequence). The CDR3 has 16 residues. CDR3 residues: CAWSVRVAGVVDTQYF. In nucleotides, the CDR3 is TGTGCCTGGAGTGTACGCGTAGCGGGCGTGGTAGATACGCAGTATTTT.

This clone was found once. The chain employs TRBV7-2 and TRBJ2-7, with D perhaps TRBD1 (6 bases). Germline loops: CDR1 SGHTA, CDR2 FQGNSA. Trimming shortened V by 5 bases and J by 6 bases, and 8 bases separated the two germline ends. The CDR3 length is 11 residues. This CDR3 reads CASSPGAEQYF. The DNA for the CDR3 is TGTGCCAGCAGCCCAGGGGCCGAGCAGTACTTC.

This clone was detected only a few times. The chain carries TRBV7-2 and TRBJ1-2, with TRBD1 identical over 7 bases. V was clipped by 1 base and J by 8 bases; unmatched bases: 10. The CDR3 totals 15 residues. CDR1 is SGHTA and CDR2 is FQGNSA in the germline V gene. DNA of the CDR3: TGTGCCAGCAGCTTAGGCGGGACAGCTCTAGGAGGCTACACCTTC. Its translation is CASSLGGTALGGYTF.

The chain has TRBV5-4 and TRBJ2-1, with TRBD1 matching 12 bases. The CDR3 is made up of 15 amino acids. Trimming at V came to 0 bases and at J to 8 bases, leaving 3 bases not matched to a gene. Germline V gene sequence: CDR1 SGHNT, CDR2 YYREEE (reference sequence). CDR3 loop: CASSLGDRGHDEQFF. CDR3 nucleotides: TGTGCCAGCAGCTTGGGGGACAGGGGGCATGATGAGCAGTTCTTC.

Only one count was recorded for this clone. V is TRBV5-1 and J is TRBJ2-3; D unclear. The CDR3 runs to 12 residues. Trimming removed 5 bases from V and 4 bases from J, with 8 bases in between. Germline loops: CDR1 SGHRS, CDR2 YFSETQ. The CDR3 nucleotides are TGCGCCAGCAGTCTGAAAGCAGATACGCAGTATTTT. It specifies CASSLKADTQYF.

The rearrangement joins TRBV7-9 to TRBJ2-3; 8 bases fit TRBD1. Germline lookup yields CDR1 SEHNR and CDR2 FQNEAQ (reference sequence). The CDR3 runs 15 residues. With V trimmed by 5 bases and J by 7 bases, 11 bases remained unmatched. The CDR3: CASSPPDRARNTQYF. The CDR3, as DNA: TGTGCCAGCAGCCCACCGGACAGGGCCCGGAATACGCAGTATTTT. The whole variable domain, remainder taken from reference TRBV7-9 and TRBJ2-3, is DTGVSQNPRHKITKRGQNVTFRCDPISEHNRLYWYRQTLGQGPEFLTYFQNEAQLEKSRLLSDRFSAERPKGSFSTLEIQRTEQGDSAMYLCASSPPDRARNTQYFGPGTRLTVL.

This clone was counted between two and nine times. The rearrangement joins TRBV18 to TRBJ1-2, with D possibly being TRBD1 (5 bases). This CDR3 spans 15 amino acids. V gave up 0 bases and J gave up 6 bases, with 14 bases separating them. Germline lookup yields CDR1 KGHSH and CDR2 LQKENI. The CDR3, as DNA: TGTGCCAGCTCACCACCACAGCCTATGGACAATGGCTACACCTTC. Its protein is CASSPPQPMDNGYTF.

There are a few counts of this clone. The CDR3 is CASSSPSPQHF. CDR3 coding DNA: TGTGCCAGCAGTAGCCCGTCGCCCCAGCATTTT. The chain is built from TRBV6-1 and TRBJ1-5; no clear D. The CDR3 consists of 11 residues. The V gene's germline CDR1 is MNHNS and CDR2 SASEGT. Deletions cut 5 bases from V and 9 bases from J, with 8 bases between.

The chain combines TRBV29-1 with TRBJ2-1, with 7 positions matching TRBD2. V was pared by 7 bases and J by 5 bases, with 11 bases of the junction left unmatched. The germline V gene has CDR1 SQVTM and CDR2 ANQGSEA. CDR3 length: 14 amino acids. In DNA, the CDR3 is TGCAGCGCCCGAGCGGGGAGAAGTCACAATGAGCAGTTCTTC. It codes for CSARAGRSHNEQFF.

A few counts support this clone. CDR3 bases: TGTGCCACCGGACAGGGGCCTTATCAGCCCCAGCATTTT. It translates to CATGQGPYQPQHF. The chain combines TRBV6-5 with TRBJ1-5, with 9 bases identical to TRBD1. The CDR3 contains 13 residues. Germline loops: CDR1 MNHEY, CDR2 SVGAGI. V lost 10 bases and J lost 5; bases outside the gene matches: 6.

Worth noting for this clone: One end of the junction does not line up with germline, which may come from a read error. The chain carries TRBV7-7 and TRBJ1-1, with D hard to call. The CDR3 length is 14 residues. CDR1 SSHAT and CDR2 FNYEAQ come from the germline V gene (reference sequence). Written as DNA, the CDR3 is TGTGCTAGCAGCCCATGGGTCGAGAACACTGAAGCTTTCTTT. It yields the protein CASSPWVENTEAFF.

This CDR3 is CAWSVRGSGRLKNIQYF. DNA for the CDR3: TGTGCCTGGAGTGTACGAGGTTCCGGTCGGCTCAAAAACATTCAGTACTTC. V usage is TRBV30 and J usage is TRBJ2-4, with unresolved D. Trimming stripped 0 bases from V and 3 bases from J, with 18 bases between. The germline V gene has CDR1 GTSNPN and CDR2 SVGIG (reference sequence). The CDR3 runs to 17 residues.

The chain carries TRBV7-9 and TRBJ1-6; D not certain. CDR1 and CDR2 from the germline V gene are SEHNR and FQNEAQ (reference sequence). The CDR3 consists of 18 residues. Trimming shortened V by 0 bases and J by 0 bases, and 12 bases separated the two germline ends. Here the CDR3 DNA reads TGTGCCAGCAGCTTAGCTTCGGGGATAAGCTCCTATAATTCACCCCTCCACTTT. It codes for CASSLASGISSYNSPLHF.

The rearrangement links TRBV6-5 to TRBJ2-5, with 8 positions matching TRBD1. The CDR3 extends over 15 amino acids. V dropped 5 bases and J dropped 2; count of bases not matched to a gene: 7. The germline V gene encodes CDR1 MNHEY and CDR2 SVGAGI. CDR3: CASSPQGVGQETQYF. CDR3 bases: TGTGCCAGCAGTCCACAGGGGGTAGGGCAAGAGACCCAGTACTTC.

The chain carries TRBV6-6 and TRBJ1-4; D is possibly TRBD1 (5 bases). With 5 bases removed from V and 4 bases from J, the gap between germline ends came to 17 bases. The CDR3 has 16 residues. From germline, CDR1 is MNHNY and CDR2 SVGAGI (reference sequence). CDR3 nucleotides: TGTGCCAGCAGTCAGACCTCAGGGAGCCGTAATGAAAAACTGTTTTTT. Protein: CASSQTSGSRNEKLFF.

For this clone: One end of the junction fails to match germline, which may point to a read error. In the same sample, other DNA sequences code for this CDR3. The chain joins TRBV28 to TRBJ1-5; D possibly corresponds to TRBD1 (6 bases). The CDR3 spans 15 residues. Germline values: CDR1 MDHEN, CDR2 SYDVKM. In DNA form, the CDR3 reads TGCGCCAGCAGTAGGAGAGGGGGTGTAGGGCAGCCCCAGCATTTT. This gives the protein CASSRRGGVGQPQHF. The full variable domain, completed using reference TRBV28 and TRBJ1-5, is DVKVTQSSRYLVKRTGEKVFLECVQDMDHENMFWYRQDPGLGLRLIYFSYDVKMKEKGDIPEGYSVSREKKERFSLILESASTNQTSMYLCASSRRGGVGQPQHFGDGTRLSIL.

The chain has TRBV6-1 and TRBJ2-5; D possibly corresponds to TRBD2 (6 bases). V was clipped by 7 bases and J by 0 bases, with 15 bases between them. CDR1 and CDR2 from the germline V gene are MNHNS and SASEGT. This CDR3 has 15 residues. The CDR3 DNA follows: TGTGCCAGCATGCATACCTGGGACTACCAAGAGACCCAGTACTTC. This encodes CASMHTWDYQETQYF.

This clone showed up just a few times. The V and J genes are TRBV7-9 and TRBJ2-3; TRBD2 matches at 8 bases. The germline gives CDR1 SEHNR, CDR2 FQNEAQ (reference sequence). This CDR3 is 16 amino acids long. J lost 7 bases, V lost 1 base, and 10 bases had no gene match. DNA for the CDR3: TGTGCCAGCAGCTTAGTGAGCGGGGGAAAGAGGAATACGCAGTATTTT. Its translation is CASSLVSGGKRNTQYF.